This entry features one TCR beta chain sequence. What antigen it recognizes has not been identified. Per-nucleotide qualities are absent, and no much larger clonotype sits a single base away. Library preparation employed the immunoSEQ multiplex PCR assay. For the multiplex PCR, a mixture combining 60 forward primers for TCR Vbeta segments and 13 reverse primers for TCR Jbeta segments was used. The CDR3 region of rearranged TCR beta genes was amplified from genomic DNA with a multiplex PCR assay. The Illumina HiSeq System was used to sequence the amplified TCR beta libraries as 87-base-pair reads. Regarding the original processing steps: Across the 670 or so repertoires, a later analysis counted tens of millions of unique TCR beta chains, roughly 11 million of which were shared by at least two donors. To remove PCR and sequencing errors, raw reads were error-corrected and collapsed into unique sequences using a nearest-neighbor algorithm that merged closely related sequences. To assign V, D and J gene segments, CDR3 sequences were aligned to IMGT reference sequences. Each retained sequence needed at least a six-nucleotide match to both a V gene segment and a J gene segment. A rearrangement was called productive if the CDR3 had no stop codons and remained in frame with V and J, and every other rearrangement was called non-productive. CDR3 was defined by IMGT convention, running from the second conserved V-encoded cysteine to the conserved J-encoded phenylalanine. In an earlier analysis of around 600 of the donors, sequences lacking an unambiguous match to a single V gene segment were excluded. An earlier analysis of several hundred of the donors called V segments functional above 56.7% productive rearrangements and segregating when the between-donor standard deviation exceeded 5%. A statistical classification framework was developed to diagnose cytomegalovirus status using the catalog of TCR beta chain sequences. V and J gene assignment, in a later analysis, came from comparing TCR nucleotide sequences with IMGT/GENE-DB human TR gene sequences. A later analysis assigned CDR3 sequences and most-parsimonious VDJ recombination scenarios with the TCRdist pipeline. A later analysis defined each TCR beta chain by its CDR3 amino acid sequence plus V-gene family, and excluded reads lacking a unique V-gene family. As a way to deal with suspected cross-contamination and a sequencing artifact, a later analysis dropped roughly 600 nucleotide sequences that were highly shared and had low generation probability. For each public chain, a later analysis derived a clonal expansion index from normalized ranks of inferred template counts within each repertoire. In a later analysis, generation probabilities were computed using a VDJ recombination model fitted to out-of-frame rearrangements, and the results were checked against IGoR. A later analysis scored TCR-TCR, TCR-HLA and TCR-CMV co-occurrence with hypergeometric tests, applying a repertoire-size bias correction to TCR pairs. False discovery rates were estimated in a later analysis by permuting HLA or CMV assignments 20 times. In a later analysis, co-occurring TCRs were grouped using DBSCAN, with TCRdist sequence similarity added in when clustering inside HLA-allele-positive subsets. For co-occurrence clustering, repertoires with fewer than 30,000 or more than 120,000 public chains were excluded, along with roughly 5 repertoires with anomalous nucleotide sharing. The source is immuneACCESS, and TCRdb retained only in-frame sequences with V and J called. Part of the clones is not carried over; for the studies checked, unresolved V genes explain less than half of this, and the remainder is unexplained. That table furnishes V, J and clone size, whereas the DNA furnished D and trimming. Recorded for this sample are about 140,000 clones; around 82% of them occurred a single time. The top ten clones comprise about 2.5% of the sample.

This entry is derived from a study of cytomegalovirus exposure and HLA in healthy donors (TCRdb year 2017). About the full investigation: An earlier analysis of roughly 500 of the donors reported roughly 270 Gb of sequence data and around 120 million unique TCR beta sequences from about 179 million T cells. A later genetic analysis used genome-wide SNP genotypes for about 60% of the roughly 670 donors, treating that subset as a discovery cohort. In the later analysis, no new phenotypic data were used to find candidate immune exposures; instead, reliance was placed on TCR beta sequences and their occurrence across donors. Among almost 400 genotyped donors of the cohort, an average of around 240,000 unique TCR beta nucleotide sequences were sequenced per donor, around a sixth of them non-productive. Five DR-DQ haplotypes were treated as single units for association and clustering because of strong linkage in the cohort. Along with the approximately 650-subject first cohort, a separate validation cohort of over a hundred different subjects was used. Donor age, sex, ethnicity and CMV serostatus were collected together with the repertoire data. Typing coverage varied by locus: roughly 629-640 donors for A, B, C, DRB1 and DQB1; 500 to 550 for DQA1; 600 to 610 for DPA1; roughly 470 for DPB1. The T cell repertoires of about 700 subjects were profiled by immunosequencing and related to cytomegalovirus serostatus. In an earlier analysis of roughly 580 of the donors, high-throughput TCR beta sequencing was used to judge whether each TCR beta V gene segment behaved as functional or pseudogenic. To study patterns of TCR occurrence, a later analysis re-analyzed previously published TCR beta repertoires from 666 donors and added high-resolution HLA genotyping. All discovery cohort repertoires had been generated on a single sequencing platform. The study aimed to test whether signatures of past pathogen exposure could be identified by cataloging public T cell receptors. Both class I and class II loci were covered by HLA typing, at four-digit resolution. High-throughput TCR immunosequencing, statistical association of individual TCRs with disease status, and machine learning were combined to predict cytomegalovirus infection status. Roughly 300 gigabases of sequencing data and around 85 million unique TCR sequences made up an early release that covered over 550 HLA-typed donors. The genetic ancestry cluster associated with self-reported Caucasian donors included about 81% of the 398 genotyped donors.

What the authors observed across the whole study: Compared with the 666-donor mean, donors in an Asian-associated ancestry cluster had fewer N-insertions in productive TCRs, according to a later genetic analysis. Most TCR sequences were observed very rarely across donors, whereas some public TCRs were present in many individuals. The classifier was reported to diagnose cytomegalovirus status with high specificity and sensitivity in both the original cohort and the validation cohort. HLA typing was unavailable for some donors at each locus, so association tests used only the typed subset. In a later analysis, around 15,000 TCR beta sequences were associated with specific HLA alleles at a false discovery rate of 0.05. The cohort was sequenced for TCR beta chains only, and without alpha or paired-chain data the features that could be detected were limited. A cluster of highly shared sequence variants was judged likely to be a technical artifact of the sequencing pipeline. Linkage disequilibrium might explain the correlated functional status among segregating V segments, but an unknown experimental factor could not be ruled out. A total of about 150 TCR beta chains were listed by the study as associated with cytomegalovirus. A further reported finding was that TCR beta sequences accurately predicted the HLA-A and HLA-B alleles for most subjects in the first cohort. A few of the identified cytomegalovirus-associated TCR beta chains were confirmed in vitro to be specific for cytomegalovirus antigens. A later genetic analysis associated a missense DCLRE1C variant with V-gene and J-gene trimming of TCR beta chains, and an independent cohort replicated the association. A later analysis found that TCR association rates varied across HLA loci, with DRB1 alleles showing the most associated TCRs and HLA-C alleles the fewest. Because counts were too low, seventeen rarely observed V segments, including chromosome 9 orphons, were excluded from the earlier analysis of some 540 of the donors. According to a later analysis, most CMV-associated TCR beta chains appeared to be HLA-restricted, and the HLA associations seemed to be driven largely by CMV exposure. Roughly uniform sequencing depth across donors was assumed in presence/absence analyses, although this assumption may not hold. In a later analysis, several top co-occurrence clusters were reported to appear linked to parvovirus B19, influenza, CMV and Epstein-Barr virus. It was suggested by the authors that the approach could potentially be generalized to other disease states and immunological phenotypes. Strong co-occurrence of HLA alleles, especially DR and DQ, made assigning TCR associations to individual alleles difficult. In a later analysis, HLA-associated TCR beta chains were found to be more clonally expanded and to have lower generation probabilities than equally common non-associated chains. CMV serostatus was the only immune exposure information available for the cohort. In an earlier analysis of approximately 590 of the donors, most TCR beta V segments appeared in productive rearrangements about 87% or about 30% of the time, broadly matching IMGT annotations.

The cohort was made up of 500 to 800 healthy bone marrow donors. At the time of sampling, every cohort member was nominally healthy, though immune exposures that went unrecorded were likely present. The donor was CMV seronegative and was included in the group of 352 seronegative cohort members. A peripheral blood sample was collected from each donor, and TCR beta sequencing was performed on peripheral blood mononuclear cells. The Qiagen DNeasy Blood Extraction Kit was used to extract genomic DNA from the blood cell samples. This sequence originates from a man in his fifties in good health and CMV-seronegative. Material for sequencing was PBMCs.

The encoded CDR3 is CSVPRGAAYGYTF. The nucleotide sequence reads TGCAGCGTACCCAGGGGGGCCGCCTATGGCTACACCTTC. The sequence joins TRBV29-1 to TRBJ1-2; 7 nucleotides in the junction match TRBD1. The CDR3, from cysteine to phenylalanine, totals 13 residues. The only DNA kept is the CDR3, 39 bases in frame from the first base. Germline trimming amounts to 6 bases on V and 4 bases on J, with 8 as the count of junction bases outside the gene matches. The germline V gene gives CDR1 as SQVTM and CDR2 as ANQGSEA.